Listed below are T cell receptor beta chains from one sample, sequenced in a study of post-analysis software for immune sequencing data. TCRdb itself ran the PCR reads through MiXCR, one entry per CDR3 protein. The sample lists approximately 440,000 distinct CDR3 sequences, around 40% seen once, with 9.5% to 13% in the top ten. Sequencing input: blood. The origin of the receptors is a girl aged 10-17 years with multiple sclerosis. Both conserved end residues are trimmed from each CDR3. Only some rows state a clone size, as once, few, many or a class for expanded clones.

CDR3 length: 13; J gene: TRBJ2-1; V gene: TRBV7-2; clone size: .; CDR3 protein: ASSPRTSGQNEQF
CDR3 length: 11; J gene: TRBJ2-3; V gene: TRBV25-1; clone size: few; CDR3 protein: ASSGQGLDTQY
CDR3 length: 12; J gene: TRBJ2-3; V gene: TRBV12-3/TRBV12-4; clone size: few; CDR3 protein: ASSFPGRTDTQY
CDR3 length: 13; J gene: TRBJ2-3; V gene: TRBV5-1; clone size: .; CDR3 protein: ASSASDRGRSTQY
CDR3 length: 11; J gene: TRBJ2-5; V gene: TRBV27; clone size: .; CDR3 protein: ASSLAARQTQY
CDR3 length: 11; J gene: TRBJ2-7; V gene: TRBV29-1; clone size: .; CDR3 protein: SVVSGSRDEQY
CDR3 length: 11; J gene: TRBJ2-1; V gene: TRBV4-1; clone size: .; CDR3 protein: ASSQGSEPEQF
CDR3 length: 12; J gene: TRBJ2-7; V gene: TRBV20-1; clone size: .; CDR3 protein: SARLAGRTYEQY
CDR3 length: 13; J gene: TRBJ2-1; V gene: TRBV6-2/TRBV6-3; clone size: few; CDR3 protein: ASSYGGGQYNEQF
CDR3 length: 12; J gene: TRBJ2-1; V gene: TRBV20-1; clone size: few; CDR3 protein: SARAGTLYNEQF
CDR3 length: 13; J gene: TRBJ2-7; V gene: TRBV9; clone size: .; CDR3 protein: ASSVAWSGSNEQY
CDR3 length: 19; J gene: TRBJ2-1; V gene: TRBV20-1; clone size: few; CDR3 protein: SASRGLAGAELVSRYNEQF
CDR3 length: 14; J gene: .; V gene: TRBV4-1; clone size: few; CDR3 protein: ASSLTPQGQYSEQY
CDR3 length: 8; J gene: TRBJ2-1; V gene: TRBV7-9; clone size: few; CDR3 protein: ASSSPEQF
CDR3 length: 13; J gene: TRBJ1-5; V gene: TRBV6-6; clone size: .; CDR3 protein: ASSTAQGKAQPQH
CDR3 length: 10; J gene: TRBJ2-7; V gene: TRBV28; clone size: .; CDR3 protein: ASNSGVNEQY